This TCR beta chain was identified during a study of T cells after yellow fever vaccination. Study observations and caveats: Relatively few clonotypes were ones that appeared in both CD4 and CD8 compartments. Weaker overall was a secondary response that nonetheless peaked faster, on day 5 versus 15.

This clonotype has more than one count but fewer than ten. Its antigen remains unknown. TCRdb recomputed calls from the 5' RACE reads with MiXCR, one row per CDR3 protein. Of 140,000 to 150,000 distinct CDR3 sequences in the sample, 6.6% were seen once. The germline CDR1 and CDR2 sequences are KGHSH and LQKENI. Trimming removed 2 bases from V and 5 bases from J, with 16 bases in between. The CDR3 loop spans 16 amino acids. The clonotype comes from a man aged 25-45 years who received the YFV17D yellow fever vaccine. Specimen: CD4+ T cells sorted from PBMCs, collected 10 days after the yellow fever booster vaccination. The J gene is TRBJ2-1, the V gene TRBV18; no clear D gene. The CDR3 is CASSPVVHWTNNEQFF. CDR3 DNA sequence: TGTGCCAGCTCACCAGTGGTACACTGGACGAACAATGAGCAGTTCTTC.